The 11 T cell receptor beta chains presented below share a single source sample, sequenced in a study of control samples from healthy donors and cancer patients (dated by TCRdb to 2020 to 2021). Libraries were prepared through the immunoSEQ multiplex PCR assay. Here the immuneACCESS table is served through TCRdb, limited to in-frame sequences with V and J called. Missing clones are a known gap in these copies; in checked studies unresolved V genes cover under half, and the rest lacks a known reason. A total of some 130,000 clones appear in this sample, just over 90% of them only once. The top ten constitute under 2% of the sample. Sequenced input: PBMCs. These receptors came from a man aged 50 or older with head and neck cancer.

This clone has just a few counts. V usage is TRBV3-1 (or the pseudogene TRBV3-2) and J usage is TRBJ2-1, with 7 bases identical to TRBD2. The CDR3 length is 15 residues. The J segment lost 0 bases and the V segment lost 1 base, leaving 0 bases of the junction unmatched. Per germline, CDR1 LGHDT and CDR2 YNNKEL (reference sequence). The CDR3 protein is CASSQGGGSYNEQFF. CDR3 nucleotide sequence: TGTGCCAGCAGCCAAGGCGGGGGCTCCTACAATGAGCAGTTCTTC.

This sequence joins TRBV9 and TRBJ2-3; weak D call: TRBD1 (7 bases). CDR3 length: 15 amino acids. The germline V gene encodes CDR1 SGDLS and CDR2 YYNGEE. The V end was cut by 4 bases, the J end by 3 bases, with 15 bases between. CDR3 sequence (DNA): TGTGCCAGCAGCCCCCAGGGGGGTCTTACAGATACGCAGTATTTT. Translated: CASSPQGGLTDTQYF.

CDR3 nucleotides: TGTGCAAGTCGGGACCGCCGCTTCCTAGCCAAAAACATTCAGTACTTC. Translation: CASRDRRFLAKNIQYF. This chain joins TRBV12-2 and TRBJ2-4. TRBV12-2 is termed a pseudogene. The length of the CDR3 is 16 residues.

CDR3: CASSGTRSPNSPLHF. CDR3 bases: TGTGCCAGCAGTGGAACCAGGAGCCCTAATTCACCCCTCCACTTT. The chain employs TRBV9 and TRBJ1-6; D gene uncertain. The CDR3 sequence is 15 residues long. CDR1 SGDLS and CDR2 YYNGEE come from the germline V gene. Deletions cut 5 bases from V and 6 bases from J, with 15 bases between.

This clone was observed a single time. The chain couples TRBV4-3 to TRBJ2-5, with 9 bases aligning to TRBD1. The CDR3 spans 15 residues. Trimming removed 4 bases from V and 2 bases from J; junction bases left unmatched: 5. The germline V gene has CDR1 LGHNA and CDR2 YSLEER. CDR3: CASSRGQGRQETQYF. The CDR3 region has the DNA TGCGCCAGCAGCCGAGGACAGGGGCGGCAAGAGACCCAGTACTTC.

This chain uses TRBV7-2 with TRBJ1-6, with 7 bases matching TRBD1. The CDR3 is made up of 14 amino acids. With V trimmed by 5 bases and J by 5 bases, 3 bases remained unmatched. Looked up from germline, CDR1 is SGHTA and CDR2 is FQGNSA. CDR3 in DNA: TGTGCCAGCAGCGGGACAGTCAATAATTCACCCCTCCACTTT. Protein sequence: CASSGTVNNSPLHF.

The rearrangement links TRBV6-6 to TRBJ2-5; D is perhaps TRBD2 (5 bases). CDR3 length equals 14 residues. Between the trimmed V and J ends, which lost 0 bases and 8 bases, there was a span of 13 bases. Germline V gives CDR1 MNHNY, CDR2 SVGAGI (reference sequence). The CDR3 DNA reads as TGTGCCAGCAGTTACTCGGGGAGCGGCTCTACCCAGTACTTC. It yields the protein CASSYSGSGSTQYF.

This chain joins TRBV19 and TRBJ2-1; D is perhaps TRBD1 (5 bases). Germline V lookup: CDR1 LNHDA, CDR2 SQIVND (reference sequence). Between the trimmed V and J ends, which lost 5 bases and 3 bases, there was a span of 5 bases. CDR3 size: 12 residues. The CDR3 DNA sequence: TGTGCCAGTAGTCAGGGCTACAATGAGCAGTTCTTC. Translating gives CASSQGYNEQFF.

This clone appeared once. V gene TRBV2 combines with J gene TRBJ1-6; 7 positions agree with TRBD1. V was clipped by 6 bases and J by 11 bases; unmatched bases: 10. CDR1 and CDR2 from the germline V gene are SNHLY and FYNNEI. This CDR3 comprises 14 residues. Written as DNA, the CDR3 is TGTGCCAGCAGAGTGCAGGGGGAAGGGACACCCCTCCACTTT. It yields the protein CASRVQGEGTPLHF.

CDR3 sequence (DNA): TGTGCCAGCAGCGTATTTGGTGGGACAGGGGTTACAGATACGCAGTATTTT. Translation gives CASSVFGGTGVTDTQYF. J is TRBJ2-3 and V is TRBV9, with 10 positions matching TRBD1. The CDR3 is 17 amino acids. Germline CDR1 is SGDLS and CDR2 is YYNGEE. V was clipped by 1 base and J by 3 bases; unmatched bases: 8.

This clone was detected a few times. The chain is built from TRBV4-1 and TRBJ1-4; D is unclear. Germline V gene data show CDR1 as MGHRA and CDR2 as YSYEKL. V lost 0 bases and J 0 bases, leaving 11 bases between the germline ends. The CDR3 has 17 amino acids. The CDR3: CASSQDWARATNEKLFF. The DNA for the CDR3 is TGCGCCAGCAGCCAAGATTGGGCACGGGCAACTAATGAAAAACTGTTTTTT.